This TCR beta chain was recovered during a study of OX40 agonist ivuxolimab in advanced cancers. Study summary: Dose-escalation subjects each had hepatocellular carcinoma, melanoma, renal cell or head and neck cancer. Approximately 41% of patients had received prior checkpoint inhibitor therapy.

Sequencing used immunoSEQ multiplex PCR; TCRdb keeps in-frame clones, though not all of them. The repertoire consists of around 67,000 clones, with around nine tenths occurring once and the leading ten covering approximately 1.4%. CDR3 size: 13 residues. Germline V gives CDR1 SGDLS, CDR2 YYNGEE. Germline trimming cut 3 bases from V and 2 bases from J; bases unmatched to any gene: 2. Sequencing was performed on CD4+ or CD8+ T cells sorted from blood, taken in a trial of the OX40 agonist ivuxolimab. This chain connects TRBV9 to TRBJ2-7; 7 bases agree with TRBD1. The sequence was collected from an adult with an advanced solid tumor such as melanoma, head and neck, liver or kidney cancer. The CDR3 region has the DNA TGTGCCAGCAGCGCTGGGACAGCCTACGAGCAGTACTTC. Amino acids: CASSAGTAYEQYF.